A selection of T cell receptor beta chains follows, all from one sample in a study of CD8 T cells in Susac syndrome. TCRdb processed the immunoSEQ multiplex PCR reads anew with MiXCR; each CDR3 protein has one entry. The table lists around 300,000 distinct CDR3 sequences, 65% to 90% of them singletons. Input material: CD8+ T cells from PBMCs. These receptors were obtained from a human donor with multiple sclerosis. The CDR3 runs from the conserved cysteine through the conserved F or W. The D gene is left open where the match is weak. The size field is filled for only some rows; it gives once, few, many or a size class.

v_gene	j_gene	d_gene	abundance	CDR3nt	CDR3aa
TRBV11-1	TRBJ2-3	NA	few	TGTGCCAGCATCAACTTCGATCTAGTACTAGATACGCAGTATTTT	CASINFDLVLDTQYF
TRBV9	TRBJ2-3	NA	NA	TGTGCCAGCAGCGCTCAGAGCACAGATACGCAGTATTTT	CASSAQSTDTQYF
TRBV28	TRBJ2-3	NA	NA	TGTGCCAGCACCTCTCCTAGGGGCAAAGTGCCGTCTGGGACGCAGTATTTT	CASTSPRGKVPSGTQYF
TRBV12-3/TRBV12-4	TRBJ1-6	NA	NA	TGTGCCAGCAGTTTACCCCGAGTAGAGGACCTCCACTTT	CASSLPRVEDLHF
TRBV29-1	TRBJ2-1	NA	once	TGCAGCGAGCGGGCGTACAATGAGCAGTTCTTC	CSERAYNEQFF
TRBV28	TRBJ1-3	NA	NA	TGTGCCAGCAGGGACAGTTACTCTGGAAACACCATATATTTT	CASRDSYSGNTIYF
TRBV4-1	TRBJ1-1	NA	NA	TGCGCCAGCAGCCAAGGTCCCACTGAAGCTTTCTTT	CASSQGPTEAFF
TRBV7-2	TRBJ2-1	NA	NA	TGTGCCAGCAGCCCCCTCTGGGGCCCTATATACAATGAGCAGTTCTTC	CASSPLWGPIYNEQFF
TRBV25-1	TRBJ1-4	NA	NA	TGTGCCAGCAGTGAACGGCAGGACACGAATGAAAAACTGTTTTTT	CASSERQDTNEKLFF
TRBV12-3/TRBV12-4	TRBJ1-1	TRBD1	NA	TGTGCCAGCAGTCCGCGGGACAGGTGGAACACTGAAGCTTTCTTT	CASSPRDRWNTEAFF
TRBV24-1	TRBJ2-1	TRBD2	NA	TGTGCCACCAGTGATTTGGGGACTAGCGGGAGGAGCTCCTACAATGAGCAGTTCTTC	CATSDLGTSGRSSYNEQFF
TRBV27	TRBJ1-1	NA	few	TGTGCCAGCAGTTTATATGGGAACACTGAAGCTTTCTTT	CASSLYGNTEAFF
TRBV5-1	TRBJ2-3	NA	NA	TGCGCCAGCAGCTCCGGACTTCTCACAGATACGCAGTATTTT	CASSSGLLTDTQYF
TRBV7-9	TRBJ2-5	NA	NA	TGTGCCAGCAGCTTTAAATGGATACAAGAGACCCAGTACTTC	CASSFKWIQETQYF
TRBV19	TRBJ2-1	NA	NA	TGTGCCACCCGGTCTAGAGCCCGATACAATGAGCAGTTCTTC	CATRSRARYNEQFF
TRBV28	TRBJ1-4	NA	NA	TGTGCCAGCAGCTTGGGGGACCCTTATGAAAAACTGTTTTTT	CASSLGDPYEKLFF
TRBV24-1	TRBJ2-1	NA	NA	TGTGCCACGCACGGGGGCACTTCTCACCCCTACAATGAGCAGTTCTTC	CATHGGTSHPYNEQFF
TRBV13	TRBJ2-5	TRBD2	NA	TGTGCCAGCAGCCTGGGACTAGGGGCGGAGACCCAGTACTTC	CASSLGLGAETQYF
TRBV27	TRBJ2-5	TRBD2	NA	TGTGCCAGCAGTCCCTCGGGACTAGCGGGGGTCCAAGAGACCCAGTACTTC	CASSPSGLAGVQETQYF
TRBV25-1	TRBJ2-2	NA	NA	TGTGCCACAGTCGGAAGGGCCGGGGAGCTGTTTTTT	CATVGRAGELFF